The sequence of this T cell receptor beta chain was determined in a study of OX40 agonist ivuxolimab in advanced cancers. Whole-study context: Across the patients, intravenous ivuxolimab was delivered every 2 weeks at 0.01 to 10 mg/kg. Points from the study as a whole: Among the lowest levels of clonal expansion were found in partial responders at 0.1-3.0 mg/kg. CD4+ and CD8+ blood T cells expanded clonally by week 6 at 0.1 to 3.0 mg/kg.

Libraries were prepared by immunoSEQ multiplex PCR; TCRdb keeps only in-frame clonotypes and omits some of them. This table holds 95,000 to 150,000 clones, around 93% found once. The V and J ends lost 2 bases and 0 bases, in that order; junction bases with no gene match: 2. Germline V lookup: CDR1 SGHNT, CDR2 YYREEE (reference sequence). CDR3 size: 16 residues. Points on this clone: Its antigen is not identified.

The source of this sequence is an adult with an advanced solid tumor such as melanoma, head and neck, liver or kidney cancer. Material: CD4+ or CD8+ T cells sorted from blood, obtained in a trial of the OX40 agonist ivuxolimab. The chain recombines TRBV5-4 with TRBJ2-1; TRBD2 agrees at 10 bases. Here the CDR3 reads CASSLAGGSSYNEQFF. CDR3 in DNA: TGTGCCAGCAGCTTAGCGGGGGGGAGCTCCTACAATGAGCAGTTCTTC.